This TCR beta chain was identified during a study of blood T cell repertoires in COVID-19. This table comes from immunoSEQ multiplex PCR, and its TCRdb copy is limited to in-frame clones, with some not included. The sample has approximately 150,000 clones; around 90% are singletons. From germline, CDR1 is MNHEY and CDR2 SVGEGT. The CDR3 totals 20 residues. The ends were cut back, 6 bases at V and 0 bases at J, with 26 bases in the middle. Material for sequencing was peripheral blood. The sequence was collected from a woman in her fifties or sixties with active or convalescent COVID-19. The chain has TRBV6-2 or TRBV6-3 and TRBJ2-2; perhaps TRBD1 as D (5 bases). CDR3 region: CASSRRLVARAPANTGELFF. CDR3 sequence (DNA): TGTGCCAGCAGCCGCCGGCTTGTGGCCAGGGCTCCTGCGAACACCGGGGAGCTGTTTTTT.